This TCR beta chain comes out of a study of immune evolution from preneoplasia to lung adenocarcinoma. Findings and limits, study-wide: Later-stage lesions appeared to have more T cells, more diversity, less clonality.

Only in-frame clones appear in the TCRdb table, and some are missing; sequencing was by immunoSEQ multiplex PCR. Of 4,100 or so clones in the sample, around nine tenths were seen once. The CDR3 sequence is 17 residues long. V was clipped by 2 bases and J by 1 base; unmatched bases: 10. In germline, CDR1 is SGDLS, CDR2 YYNGEE. As to this clone: Its antigen is not known.

The sample was FFPE minimally invasive lung adenocarcinoma tissue. The origin of this receptor is a donor aged 70 or over with lung adenocarcinoma. This sequence joins TRBV9 and TRBJ2-3; 7 bases are a match to TRBD1. As DNA, the CDR3 is TGTGCCAGCAGCGTGCTGACAGGGAATTTCGGCACAGATACGCAGTATTTT. Translation: CASSVLTGNFGTDTQYF.